The source of this TCR beta chain is a study of identical twins. This clonotype was seen a few times. Its specificity is not known. Study findings and constraints: In zero-insertion analyses, partial confounding could arise from invariant MAIT and iNKT cells. The models systematically underestimated how much out-of-frame TCR alpha was shared in monozygotic twins.

Unique molecular identifiers were present on the cDNA, and a universal primer site came from template switching. TCRdb re-called the 5' RACE reads with MiXCR, one entry per CDR3 protein. The table includes approximately 220,000 distinct CDR3 sequences, less than 8% detected once. This same sample was also taken into another study, of yellow fever vaccine responses in identical twins.

The receptor comes from a woman aged 18-29 years in good health. Material: memory (CD45RO+) T cells sorted from blood.

The CDR3 sequence is CASSAGLGSDEQYF. The CDR3 nucleotides are TGCGCCAGCAGCGCAGGTCTAGGTTCCGACGAGCAGTACTTC. This sequence joins TRBV5-1 and TRBJ2-7; no reliable D call. Germline CDR1 SGHRS, CDR2 YFSETQ. The ends were cut back, 4 bases at V and 5 bases at J, with 16 bases in the middle. This CDR3 has 14 amino acids.